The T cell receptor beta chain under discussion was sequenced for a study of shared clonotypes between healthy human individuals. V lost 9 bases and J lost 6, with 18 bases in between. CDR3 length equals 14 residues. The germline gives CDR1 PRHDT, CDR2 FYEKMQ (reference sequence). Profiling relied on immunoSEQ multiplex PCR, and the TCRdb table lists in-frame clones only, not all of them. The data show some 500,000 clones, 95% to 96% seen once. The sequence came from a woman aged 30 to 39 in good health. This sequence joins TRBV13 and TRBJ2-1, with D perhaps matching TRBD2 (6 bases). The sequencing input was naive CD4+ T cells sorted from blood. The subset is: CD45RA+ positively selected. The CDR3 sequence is CARPLARESNEQFF. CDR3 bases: TGTGCCAGGCCCCTAGCCCGGGAGAGCAATGAGCAGTTCTTC.